Shown below are 20 T cell receptor beta chains from a single sample sequenced in a study of T cells in Graves' hyperthyroidism and ophthalmopathy. Template material for amplifying TCR beta CDR3 regions consisted of RNA transcripts. An initial round of RT-PCR targeting the TCR CDR3 relied on the HTBI primer set. TCRdb ran MiXCR on the multiplex PCR reads and lists one entry per CDR3 protein. The table includes 300,000 to 450,000 distinct CDR3 sequences, about 14% detected once. Sequencing input: blood. The origin of the receptors is a man aged 30 to 39 with Graves' hyperthyroidism that later progressed to Graves' ophthalmopathy.

The chain is built from TRBV12-3 or TRBV12-4 and TRBJ1-1; TRBD1 is a possible D gene (6 bases). V was pared by 1 base and J by 8 bases, with 11 bases between. CDR3 length: 13 residues. The DNA of the CDR3 is TGTGCCAGCAGTTTAGGGCAGGGGTGGGAAGCTTTCTTT. This sequence encodes CASSLGQGWEAFF.

CDR3 coding DNA: TGCAGTGCAAGACAGGGCGGGGGCACAGATACGCAGTATTTT. Protein sequence: CSARQGGGTDTQYF. The V and J genes are TRBV20-1 and TRBJ2-3; D might be TRBD1 (7 bases). This CDR3 region has 14 residues. Germline-derived CDR1 and CDR2 are DFQATT and SNEGSKA (reference sequence). The V end was cut by 6 bases, the J end by 1 base, with 14 bases between.

This clonotype has only a few counts. The rearrangement links TRBV12-3 or TRBV12-4 to TRBJ1-6; 7 nucleotides align to TRBD1. The junction had 4 bases not matched to a gene; V was cut back by 5 bases and J by 3 bases. The length of the CDR3 is 15 residues. CDR3 in amino acids: CASSPRDSYNSPLHF. The DNA of the CDR3 is TGTGCCAGCAGTCCCCGGGACAGCTATAATTCACCCCTCCACTTT.

Remarks on this clonotype: A read error is possible here, since a much larger clone lies one base away. The V gene is TRBV20-1, the J gene TRBJ1-6; maybe TRBD1 (5 bases). The CDR3 is 15 amino acids. The V gene lost 6 bases and the J gene lost 7 bases, with 19 bases spanning the gap. Per the germline V gene, CDR1 is DFQATT and CDR2 is SNEGSKA (reference sequence). This chain's CDR3 is CSAIKNPEGNSPLHF. Here the CDR3 DNA reads TGCAGTGCGATCAAAAACCCCGAGGGGAATTCACCCCTCCACTTT.

This clonotype was seen more than once but under ten times. The chain employs TRBV10-3 and TRBJ1-1; D is undetermined. The CDR3 contains 13 residues. V gave up 6 bases and J gave up 7 bases, with 15 bases separating them. CDR1 and CDR2 from the germline V gene are ENHRY and SYGVKD. The CDR3 region has the DNA TGTGCCATCAGGACTTTTGGCGTAGATGAAGCTTTCTTT. Translation: CAIRTFGVDEAFF.

This chain joins TRBV19 and TRBJ1-1, with 9 positions matching TRBD1. The trim removed 4 bases at V and 5 bases at J, leaving 14 bases unmatched. Germline values: CDR1 LNHDA, CDR2 SQIVND (reference sequence). CDR3 length: 17 amino acids. Here the CDR3 reads CASSTALSGQGMTEAFF. The CDR3 DNA reads TGTGCCAGTAGTACCGCCCTTTCGGGACAGGGTATGACTGAAGCTTTCTTT.

This clonotype has at least ten counts. V and J are TRBV18 and TRBJ1-1; D is unresolved. The germline V gene encodes CDR1 KGHSH and CDR2 LQKENI. The CDR3 runs to 15 residues. Trimming pared 3 bases from V and 0 bases from J, leaving 11 bases between. The CDR3 bases are TGTGCCAGCTCACCCCGGATGGACGTGAACACTGAAGCTTTCTTT. Protein sequence: CASSPRMDVNTEAFF.

Note on this clonotype: This could be a read error, since a much larger clone is one nucleotide away. This rearrangement joins TRBV11-2 to TRBJ2-5; D might be TRBD2 (5 bases). Between the trimmed V and J ends, which lost 8 bases and 4 bases, there was a span of 17 bases. The germline V gene has CDR1 SGHAT and CDR2 FQNNGV. The length of the CDR3 is 14 residues. In DNA, the CDR3 is TGTGCCAGCGGAATACTAGGACCCCGAGAGACCCAGTACTTC. The encoded protein is CASGILGPRETQYF.

A note on this clonotype: At one boundary the junction diverges from the germline segment, which might be a read error. The rearrangement joins TRBV3-1 to TRBJ2-2; perhaps TRBD2 as D (6 bases). The CDR3 length is 14 residues. Per germline, CDR1 LGHDT and CDR2 YNNKEL (reference sequence). The CDR3 nucleotides read TGTGGCAGCACCAAACCCGGGGGTACCGGGGAGCTGTTTTTT. It specifies CGSTKPGGTGELFF.

This chain uses TRBV29-1 with TRBJ1-2; TRBD1 matches at 10 bases. Germline V gene sequence: CDR1 SQVTM, CDR2 ANQGSEA. There are 17 residues in the CDR3. J gave up 0 bases and V 0 bases, and 7 bases lay outside the gene matches. This chain's CDR3 is CSVEDWGQGSANYGYTF. In DNA, the CDR3 is TGCAGCGTTGAAGATTGGGGACAGGGGTCAGCTAACTATGGCTACACCTTC.

This clonotype was recorded at least ten times. The chain couples TRBV7-8 to TRBJ1-2, with a tentative D call TRBD1 (6 bases). V lost 1 base and J lost 6, with 15 bases in between. This CDR3 is built from 15 residues. Per the germline V gene, CDR1 is SGHVS and CDR2 is FQNEAQ. CDR3 in DNA: TGTGCCAGCAGCTTAGAGGGCTGGGGGCTGGATGGCTACACCTTC. Protein sequence: CASSLEGWGLDGYTF.

This clonotype showed up many times. The rearrangement uses TRBV6-1 and TRBJ2-7, with D possibly TRBD1 on 5 matching bases. Germline CDR1 reads MNHNS; CDR2 reads SASEGT. The length of the CDR3 is 14 residues. V was shortened by 0 bases and J by 3 bases, with 9 bases between the two germline ends. The CDR3 here is CASSEAARVYEQYF. CDR3 nucleotides: TGTGCCAGCAGTGAAGCCGCCAGGGTCTACGAGCAGTACTTC.

In this sample, this clonotype turned up many times. J is TRBJ1-5 and V is TRBV12-3 or TRBV12-4, with 11 bases aligning to TRBD1. V lost 4 bases to trimming and J lost 7 bases; unmatched junction nucleotides: 3. The CDR3 runs 14 residues. The CDR3 DNA follows: TGTGCCAGCAGTTGGGGGACAGGGGGACAGCCCCAGCATTTT. Translating gives CASSWGTGGQPQHF.

The V call is TRBV5-5, the J call TRBJ1-1; D remains unclear. Germline values: CDR1 SGHKS, CDR2 YYEKEE (reference sequence). V was trimmed by 4 bases and J by 6 bases, leaving 7 bases between them. The CDR3 sequence is 11 residues long. CDR3 protein: CASSENAEAFF. The CDR3 DNA follows: TGTGCCAGCAGCGAAAACGCTGAAGCTTTCTTT.

This clonotype was observed many times. The V and J genes are TRBV7-8 and TRBJ2-5; D unclear. This CDR3 is 12 amino acids long. Trimming took off 0 bases at V and 5 bases at J, with 4 bases between the two ends. In germline, CDR1 is SGHVS, CDR2 FQNEAQ. The CDR3 sequence is CASSLAVETQYF. CDR3 DNA sequence: TGTGCCAGCAGCTTAGCGGTGGAGACCCAGTACTTC.

This clonotype has ten or more counts. This chain connects TRBV11-2 to TRBJ1-1; a possible D gene is TRBD1 (6 bases). The CDR3 sequence is 17 residues long. V was shortened by 1 base and J by 7 bases, with 22 bases between the two germline ends. Germline assignment: CDR1 SGHAT and CDR2 FQNNGV. CDR3 loop: CASSLGQAGGANREAFF. The DNA of the CDR3 is TGTGCCAGCAGCTTAGGTCAAGCGGGGGGGGCGAACCGTGAAGCTTTCTTT.

This clonotype was picked up many times. The chain couples TRBV6-1 to TRBJ2-5, with D unclear. V was trimmed by 5 bases and J by 2 bases, leaving 15 bases between them. The V gene's germline CDR1 is MNHNS and CDR2 SASEGT. This CDR3 is built from 15 residues. CDR3 sequence (DNA): TGTGCCAGCAGTTTATTTGGTCGGGCACAAGAGACCCAGTACTTC. Amino acids: CASSLFGRAQETQYF.

This clonotype came up many times. The V and J genes are TRBV10-1 and TRBJ1-4, with 7 bases that match TRBD1. The CDR3 is made up of 15 amino acids. CDR1 and CDR2 from the germline V gene are WNHNN and SYGVQD (reference sequence). The J segment lost 3 bases and the V segment lost 2 bases, leaving 3 bases of the junction unmatched. In nucleotides, the CDR3 is TGCGCCAGCAGTGAGGATCAGGGGGCTAATGAAAAACTGTTTTTT. Its protein is CASSEDQGANEKLFF.

The DNA of the CDR3 is TGCAGCGTTGAACGACAGGGAAACACCGGGGAGCTGTTTTTT. Translating it yields CSVERQGNTGELFF. This rearrangement joins TRBV29-1 to TRBJ2-2; 7 nucleotides agree with TRBD1. The CDR3 sequence is 14 residues long. V was clipped by 2 bases and J by 2 bases; unmatched bases: 2. Germline V gene sequence: CDR1 SQVTM, CDR2 ANQGSEA.

The V gene is TRBV30, the J gene TRBJ2-4; unclear D gene. CDR1 is GTSNPN, CDR2 SVGIG, per germline (reference sequence). V lost 0 bases, J lost 8 bases, and 14 bases lay in between. There are 14 residues in the CDR3. The CDR3 sequence is CAWSVWGSKDIQYF. The CDR3 bases are TGTGCCTGGAGTGTGTGGGGAAGTAAAGACATTCAGTACTTC.